This is a list of T cell receptor beta chains from one sample in a study of cytomegalovirus exposure and HLA in healthy donors. Only in-frame clones appear in the TCRdb table, and some are missing; sequencing was by immunoSEQ multiplex PCR. The data show 90,000 to 120,000 clones, 81% seen once. Sequences were obtained from PBMCs. The source of these receptors is a man aged 25 to 40 in good health and CMV-seronegative. The CDR3 runs from the conserved cysteine through the conserved F or W. Fields, in order: CDR3 protein, CDR3 DNA, J gene, clone size, D gene, V gene. The D gene is left open where the match is weak. The size entry is marked missing in some rows and otherwise reads once, few, many or a size class.

CASSEASEKLFF	TGTGCCAGCAGTGAAGCCAGTGAAAAACTGTTTTTT	TRBJ1-4	NA	NA	TRBV6-1
CASSPLAGGTDTQYF	TGTGCCAGCAGCCCGCTAGCGGGAGGCACAGATACGCAGTATTTT	TRBJ2-3	NA	TRBD2	TRBV7-3
CASSVTSVTVNEQFF	TGTGCCAGCAGCGTGACTAGCGTAACCGTCAATGAGCAGTTCTTC	TRBJ2-1	NA	TRBD2	TRBV7-8
CASSRTENTEAFF	TGTGCCAGCAGCCGTACAGAAAACACTGAAGCTTTCTTT	TRBJ1-1	NA	NA	TRBV13
CASSLVGLAGFYEQYF	TGTGCCAGCAGCTTAGTAGGACTAGCGGGGTTCTACGAGCAGTACTTC	TRBJ2-7	NA	TRBD2	TRBV7-9
CASSVRQVLNTEAFF	TGTGCCAGCAGTGTCCGACAGGTCTTGAACACTGAAGCTTTCTTT	TRBJ1-1	few	NA	TRBV6-1
CASSRQGSTDTQYF	TGCGCCAGCAGCCGACAGGGATCCACAGATACGCAGTATTTT	TRBJ2-3	once	TRBD1	TRBV4-1
CASSRTATYEQYF	TGTGCCAGCAGCCGGACAGCAACCTACGAGCAGTACTTC	TRBJ2-7	NA	NA	TRBV27
CASSPPLTIFDLDTEAFF	TGTGCCAGCAGCCCCCCCCTAACCATTTTCGATTTGGACACTGAAGCTTTCTTT	TRBJ1-1	NA	NA	TRBV5-6
CASSSRTGVGNQPQHF	TGTGCCAGCAGTTCTCGGACAGGGGTAGGCAATCAGCCCCAGCATTTT	TRBJ1-5	few	TRBD1	TRBV6-5
CASSPLGARDTQYF	TGTGCCAGCTCACCACTAGGGGCGAGGGATACGCAGTATTTT	TRBJ2-3	NA	NA	TRBV18
CASTRTGTGAYEQYF	TGCGCCAGCACTCGAACCGGGACAGGGGCCTACGAGCAGTACTTC	TRBJ2-7	NA	TRBD1	TRBV4-1
CASRGQGGEKLFF	TGTGCCAGCAGGGGACAGGGCGGGGAAAAACTGTTTTTT	TRBJ1-4	NA	TRBD1	TRBV9
CASSQVSGDSDTQYF	TGTGCCAGCAGCCAAGTTAGCGGGGACTCAGATACGCAGTATTTT	TRBJ2-3	NA	TRBD2	TRBV4-2
CASSPTGTGSGSYNEQFF	TGTGCCAGCAGCCCAACCGGGACAGGTAGTGGCTCCTACAATGAGCAGTTCTTC	TRBJ2-1	NA	TRBD1	TRBV7-9
CASSQGRTSGLVGELFF	TGTGCCAGCAGCCAAGGTCGGACTAGCGGGCTAGTCGGGGAGCTGTTTTTT	TRBJ2-2	NA	TRBD2	TRBV14
CASRGTSGTYEQYF	TGTGCCAGCAGGGGGACTAGCGGGACTTACGAGCAGTACTTC	TRBJ2-7	NA	TRBD2	TRBV6-1
CASGIGSGANVLTF	TGTGCTAGTGGCATCGGCTCTGGGGCCAACGTCCTGACTTTC	TRBJ2-6	NA	NA	TRBV12-5
CASSPTENHGGYTF	TGTGCCAGCTCACCGACAGAAAACCATGGTGGCTACACCTTC	TRBJ1-2	NA	NA	TRBV18
CASSLRGGPIYGYTF	TGTGCCAGCAGCTTGCGGGGGGGCCCCATCTATGGCTACACCTTC	TRBJ1-2	NA	NA	TRBV5-4
CASSYEAGPGELFF	TGTGCCAGCAGTTACGAGGCGGGGCCCGGGGAGCTGTTTTTT	TRBJ2-2	NA	NA	TRBV6-5
CSVSRGGAEAFF	TGCAGCGTCAGCAGGGGAGGGGCTGAAGCTTTCTTT	TRBJ1-1	NA	NA	TRBV29-1